One and the same sample provided the 10 T cell receptor beta chains below, sequenced in a study of T cell repertoires in cytomegalovirus infection. No antigen has been identified for these receptors. From the reads, TCRdb called clonotypes with MiXCR, one entry per CDR3 protein. This table has about 830,000 distinct CDR3 sequences, over 25% appearing once. Sequencing was performed on cultured CD8+ T cells from PBMCs, taken from culture after CMV antigen stimulation. Every receptor here comes from a human donor in good health (CMV status not recorded). Some clones in this sample may be carry-over from other donors' samples.

The V call is TRBV19, the J call TRBJ1-5, with unresolved D. From germline, CDR1 is LNHDA and CDR2 SQIVND (reference sequence). The CDR3 is made up of 14 amino acids. V gave up 5 bases and J gave up 2 bases, with 10 bases separating them. In DNA form, the CDR3 reads TGTGCCAGTAGTGTAACAGTTGGCAATCAGCCCCAGCATTTT. Translation gives CASSVTVGNQPQHF.

This clonotype was counted only a few times. J is TRBJ2-1 and V is TRBV4-1, with TRBD2 identical over 8 bases. The CDR3 sequence is 16 residues long. The V gene end was trimmed by 3 bases and the J gene end by 5 bases; junction bases not matched to a gene: 9. The germline V gene has CDR1 MGHRA and CDR2 YSYEKL. Written as DNA, the CDR3 is TGCGCCAGCAGCCACTCGGCGGGTAGCGGGGACAATGAGCAGTTCTTC. It specifies CASSHSAGSGDNEQFF.

The rearrangement links TRBV7-9 to TRBJ1-2; possible D gene TRBD1, 5 bases. V lost 4 bases and J lost 5, with 14 bases in between. The germline V gene encodes CDR1 SEHNR and CDR2 FQNEAQ (reference sequence). This CDR3 is 14 amino acids long. As DNA, the CDR3 is TGTGCCAGCAGCTGGCCTGGGGACGCTTATGGCTACACCTTC. Protein: CASSWPGDAYGYTF.

This clonotype has just a few counts. The genes are TRBV27 and TRBJ2-1, with unresolved D. V was trimmed by 2 bases and J by 4 bases, leaving 18 bases between them. The CDR3 sequence is 17 residues long. Germline-derived CDR1 and CDR2 are MNHEY and SMNVEV (reference sequence). The chain's CDR3 is CASSLEIPLRRYNEQFF. CDR3 bases: TGTGCCAGCAGTTTAGAAATCCCTCTGAGGCGGTACAATGAGCAGTTCTTC.

As concerns this clonotype: The junction departs from germline at one end; a sequencing error may be responsible. J is TRBJ2-1 and V is TRBV7-6, with 8 nucleotides matching TRBD2. Germline V gene sequence: CDR1 SGHVS, CDR2 FNYEAQ. The CDR3 loop spans 15 amino acids. CDR3 sequence: CASSLGLSGDNEQFF. The CDR3 DNA reads TGTGCCAGTAGCTTAGGGCTTAGCGGGGACAATGAGCAGTTCTTC.

The chain couples TRBV6-5 to TRBJ2-3, with D possibly matching TRBD2 (6 bases). Deletions cut 0 bases from V and 4 bases from J, with 14 bases between. Germline values: CDR1 MNHEY, CDR2 SVGAGI. The CDR3 has 16 amino acids. The CDR3 DNA sequence: TGTGCCAGCAGTTACTCGATTGGCCTAGCGCCAGATACGCAGTATTTT. Translated, it gives CASSYSIGLAPDTQYF.

The rearrangement uses TRBV6-6 and TRBJ2-7, with D maybe TRBD2 (5 bases). The ends were cut back, 5 bases at V and 7 bases at J, with 15 bases in the middle. The CDR3 length is 13 residues. Germline V gene sequence: CDR1 MNHNY, CDR2 SVGAGI (reference sequence). The CDR3: CASSPRGRLEQYV. The CDR3 DNA follows: TGTGCCAGCAGTCCCCGGGGTAGATTAGAGCAGTACGTC.

This clonotype was detected a few times. The V and J genes are TRBV6-1 and TRBJ1-1; D not certain. V was trimmed by 7 bases and J by 3 bases, leaving 12 bases between them. CDR3 length: 13 residues. CDR1 is MNHNS, CDR2 SASEGT, per germline. CDR3 sequence (DNA): TGTGCCAGCAACACACACGAGTACACTGAAGCTTTCTTT. It codes for CASNTHEYTEAFF.

The chain has TRBV9 and TRBJ1-5; D may be TRBD1 (5 bases). Germline V gene data show CDR1 as SGDLS and CDR2 as YYNGEE. Trimming removed 0 bases from V and 6 bases from J, with 10 bases in between. The CDR3 extends over 14 amino acids. CDR3 residues: CASSVGGIGQPQHF. The CDR3 DNA follows: TGTGCCAGCAGCGTAGGGGGGATCGGTCAGCCCCAGCATTTT.

This clonotype was detected many times. The V and J genes are TRBV7-8 and TRBJ1-2; 8 bases line up with TRBD1. With 3 bases clipped from V and 4 bases from J, the junction kept 22 bases outside the gene matches. The CDR3 has 20 residues. Germline CDR1 SGHVS, CDR2 FQNEAQ. CDR3 nucleotide sequence: TGTGCCAGCAGCTTCCTACTGAGGGCCAATACTCAGGGGGCGAGCTATGGCTACACCTTC. Amino acid sequence: CASSFLLRANTQGASYGYTF.